This paragraph covers one TCR beta chain sequence. Its antigen is currently unknown. Sampling of the adjacent normal breast tissue occurred about 1.8-4 cm from the tumor. This sample is drawn from a study of early stage breast cancer tumors. On the study more broadly: Most invasive tumors, about 80% of the 16, were ER+/PR+/HER2-. Study outcomes and limitations: Tumor and normal breast were distinguished via blood comparison in most of the 16 patients.

Each sample had two DNA replicates, about 0.47 ug blood or roughly 1.4 ug tissue. Only in-frame clones appear in the TCRdb table, and some are missing; sequencing was by immunoSEQ multiplex PCR. The table includes thousands of clones, about 70% detected once. Germline assignment: CDR1 MGHDK and CDR2 SYGVNS. V was shortened by 5 bases and J by 5 bases, with 11 bases between the two germline ends. There are 13 residues in the CDR3. The specimen sequenced was normal breast tissue next to the tumor. This rearrangement joins TRBV25-1 to TRBJ2-3; D call uncertain. The clonotype originates from a person between 60 and 69 years old with breast cancer. The DNA for the CDR3 is TGTGCCAGCAGTATATCCGGAGTAGATACGCAGTATTTT. Amino acids: CASSISGVDTQYF.